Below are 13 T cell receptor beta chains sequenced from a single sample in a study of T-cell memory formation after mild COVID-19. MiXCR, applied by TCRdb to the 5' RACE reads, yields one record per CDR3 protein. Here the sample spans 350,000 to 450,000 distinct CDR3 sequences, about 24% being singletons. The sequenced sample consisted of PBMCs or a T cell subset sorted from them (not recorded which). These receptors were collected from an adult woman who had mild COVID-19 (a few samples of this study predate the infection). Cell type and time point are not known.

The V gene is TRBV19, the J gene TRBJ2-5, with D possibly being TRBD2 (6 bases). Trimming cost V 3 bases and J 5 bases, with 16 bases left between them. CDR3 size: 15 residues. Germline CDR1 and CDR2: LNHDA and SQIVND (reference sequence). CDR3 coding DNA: TGTGCCAGTAGTATCGGTTGGGGGGACGGCGAGACCCAGTACTTC. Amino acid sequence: CASSIGWGDGETQYF. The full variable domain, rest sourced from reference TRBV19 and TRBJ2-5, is DGGITQSPKYLFRKEGQNVTLSCEQNLNHDAMYWYRQDPGQGLRLIYYSQIVNDFQKGDIAEGYSVSREKKESFPLTVTSAQKNPTAFYLCASSIGWGDGETQYFGPGTRLLVL.

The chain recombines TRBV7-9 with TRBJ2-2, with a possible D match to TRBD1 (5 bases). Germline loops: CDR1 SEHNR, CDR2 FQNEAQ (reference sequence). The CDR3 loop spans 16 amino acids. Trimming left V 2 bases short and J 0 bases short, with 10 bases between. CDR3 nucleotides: TGTGCCAGCAGCTTACCCCGACAGACGAACACCGGGGAGCTGTTTTTT. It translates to CASSLPRQTNTGELFF.

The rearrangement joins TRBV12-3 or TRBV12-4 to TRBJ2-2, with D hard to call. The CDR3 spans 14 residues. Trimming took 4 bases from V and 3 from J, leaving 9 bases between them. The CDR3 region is CASSSIGDTGELFF. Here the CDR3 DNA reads TGTGCCAGCAGTTCCATCGGAGACACCGGGGAGCTGTTTTTT.

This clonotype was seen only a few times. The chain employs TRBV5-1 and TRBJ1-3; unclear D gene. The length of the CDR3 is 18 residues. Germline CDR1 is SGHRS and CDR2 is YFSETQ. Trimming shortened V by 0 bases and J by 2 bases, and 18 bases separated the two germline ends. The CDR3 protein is CASSLGLAGLTPGNTIYF. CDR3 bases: TGCGCCAGCAGCTTGGGTCTCGCCGGACTGACTCCTGGAAACACCATATATTTT. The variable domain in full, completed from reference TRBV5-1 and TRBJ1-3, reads KAGVTQTPRYLIKTRGQQVTLSCSPISGHRSVSWYQQTPGQGLQFLFEYFSETQRNKGNFPGRFSGRQFSNSRSEMNVSTLELGDSALYLCASSLGLAGLTPGNTIYFGEGSWLTVV.

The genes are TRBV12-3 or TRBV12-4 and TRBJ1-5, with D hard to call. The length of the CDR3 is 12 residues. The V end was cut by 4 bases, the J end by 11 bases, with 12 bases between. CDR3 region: CASSWAPPAQHF. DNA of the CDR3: TGTGCCAGCAGTTGGGCGCCCCCGGCCCAGCATTTT.

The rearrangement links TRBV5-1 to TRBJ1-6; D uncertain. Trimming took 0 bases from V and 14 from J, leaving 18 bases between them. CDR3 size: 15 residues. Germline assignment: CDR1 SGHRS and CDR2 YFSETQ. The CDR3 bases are TGCGCCAGCAGCTTGGGAACAGATACAATTCAGGCCCTCCACTTT. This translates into CASSLGTDTIQALHF. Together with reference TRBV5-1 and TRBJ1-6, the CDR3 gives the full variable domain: KAGVTQTPRYLIKTRGQQVTLSCSPISGHRSVSWYQQTPGQGLQFLFEYFSETQRNKGNFPGRFSGRQFSNSRSEMNVSTLELGDSALYLCASSLGTDTIQALHFGNGTRLTVT.

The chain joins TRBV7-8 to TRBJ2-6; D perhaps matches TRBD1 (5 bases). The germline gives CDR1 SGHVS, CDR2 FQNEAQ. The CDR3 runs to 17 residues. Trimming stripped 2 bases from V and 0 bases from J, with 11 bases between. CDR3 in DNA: TGTGCCAGCAGCTTAATAGAGGACAACTCTGGGGCCAACGTCCTGACTTTC. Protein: CASSLIEDNSGANVLTF.

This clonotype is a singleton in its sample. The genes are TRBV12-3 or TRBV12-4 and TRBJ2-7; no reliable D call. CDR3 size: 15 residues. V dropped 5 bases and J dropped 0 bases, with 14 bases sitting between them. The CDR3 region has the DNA TGTGCCAGCAGTCCCCACCGCGCGAGCTCCTACGAGCAGTACTTC. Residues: CASSPHRASSYEQYF.

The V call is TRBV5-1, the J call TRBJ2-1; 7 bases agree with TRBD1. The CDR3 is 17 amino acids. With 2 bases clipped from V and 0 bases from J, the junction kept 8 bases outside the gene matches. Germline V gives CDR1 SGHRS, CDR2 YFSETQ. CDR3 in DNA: TGCGCCAGCAGCTTAGAACTCAGGGGGAGCTCCTACAATGAGCAGTTCTTC. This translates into CASSLELRGSSYNEQFF. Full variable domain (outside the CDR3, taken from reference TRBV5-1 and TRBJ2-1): KAGVTQTPRYLIKTRGQQVTLSCSPISGHRSVSWYQQTPGQGLQFLFEYFSETQRNKGNFPGRFSGRQFSNSRSEMNVSTLELGDSALYLCASSLELRGSSYNEQFFGPGTRLTVL.

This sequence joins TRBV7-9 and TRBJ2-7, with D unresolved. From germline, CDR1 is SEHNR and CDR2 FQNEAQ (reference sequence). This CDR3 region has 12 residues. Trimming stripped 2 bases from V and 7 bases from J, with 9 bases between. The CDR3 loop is CASSLSLREQYF. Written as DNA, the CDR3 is TGTGCCAGCAGCTTATCTCTAAGGGAGCAGTACTTC.

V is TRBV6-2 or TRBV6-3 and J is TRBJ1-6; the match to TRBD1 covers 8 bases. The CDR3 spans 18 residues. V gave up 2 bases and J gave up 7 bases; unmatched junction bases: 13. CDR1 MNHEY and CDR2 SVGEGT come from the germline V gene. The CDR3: CASSYTGRQGTGNSPLHF. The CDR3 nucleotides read TGTGCCAGCAGTTACACGGGGAGACAGGGGACTGGAAATTCACCCCTCCACTTT.

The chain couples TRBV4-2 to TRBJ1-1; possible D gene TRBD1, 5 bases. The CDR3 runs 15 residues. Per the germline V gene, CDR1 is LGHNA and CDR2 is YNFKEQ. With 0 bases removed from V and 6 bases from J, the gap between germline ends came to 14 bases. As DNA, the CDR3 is TGTGCCAGCAGCCAAGATCGGGGGGGAGGCTCTGAAGCTTTCTTT. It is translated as CASSQDRGGGSEAFF.

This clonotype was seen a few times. DNA for the CDR3: TGTGCCAGCAGCTTTGGGGGAGACACTGAAGCTTTCTTT. It is translated as CASSFGGDTEAFF. This chain links TRBV5-5 with TRBJ1-1; D perhaps matches TRBD1 (5 bases). The V gene's germline CDR1 is SGHKS and CDR2 YYEKEE (reference sequence). V was clipped by 2 bases and J by 3 bases, with 8 bases between them. This CDR3 is built from 13 residues.